These 22 T cell receptor beta chains originate from one sample sequenced in a study of shared clonotypes between healthy human individuals. Using immunoSEQ multiplex PCR, the repertoire was profiled, and TCRdb retains in-frame clones only, with some absent. Here the sample spans approximately 1,500,000 clones, around 97% being singletons. Sequencing was carried out using naive CD4+ T cells sorted from blood. The subset is: CD45RA+ positively selected. Receptors originate from a man aged 25 to 40 in good health.

This sequence joins TRBV4-3 and TRBJ2-2; 11 bases match TRBD2. Looked up from germline, CDR1 is LGHNA and CDR2 is YSLEER. The J segment lost 2 bases and the V segment lost 4 bases, leaving 6 bases of the junction unmatched. The CDR3 consists of 17 residues. The CDR3 protein is CASSRAGTSGNTGELFF. The CDR3 nucleotides are TGCGCCAGCAGCCGAGCCGGGACTAGCGGAAACACCGGGGAGCTGTTTTTT.

This clone was observed once. This chain connects TRBV5-1 to TRBJ2-7; D possibly corresponds to TRBD1 (5 bases). Germline assignment: CDR1 SGHRS and CDR2 YFSETQ. The CDR3 extends over 14 amino acids. V gave up 0 bases and J gave up 5 bases, with 12 bases separating them. CDR3 region: CASSLEGYPHEQYF. The DNA for the CDR3 is TGCGCCAGCAGCTTGGAGGGGTACCCTCACGAGCAGTACTTC.

The chain recombines TRBV19 with TRBJ2-6; weak D call: TRBD1 (6 bases). The CDR3 length is 16 residues. V was shortened by 3 bases and J by 0 bases, with 9 bases between the two germline ends. CDR1 and CDR2 from the germline V gene are LNHDA and SQIVND (reference sequence). Here the CDR3 reads CASSMPRGSGANVLTF. The CDR3 nucleotides read TGTGCCAGTAGTATGCCCAGGGGCTCTGGGGCCAACGTCCTGACTTTC.

The rearrangement uses TRBV28 and TRBJ2-1, with a weak D call TRBD2 (6 bases). The CDR3 length is 16 residues. Between the trimmed V and J ends, which lost 7 bases and 1 base, there was a span of 17 bases. Germline V gene sequence: CDR1 MDHEN, CDR2 SYDVKM. The CDR3 nucleotides are TGTGCCAGCACCTCGCCGGAGGGTGGATCCTACAATGAGCAGTTCTTC. Its protein product is CASTSPEGGSYNEQFF.

The chain links TRBV14 to TRBJ2-7; 8 bases fit TRBD1. In germline, CDR1 is SGHDN, CDR2 FVKESK. The V segment lost 2 bases and the J segment 6 bases; nucleotides outside the gene matches: 9. There are 15 residues in the CDR3. The CDR3 protein is CASSQPGTGFAEQYF. Here the CDR3 DNA reads TGTGCCAGCAGCCAACCTGGGACAGGATTCGCCGAGCAGTACTTC.

Only one count was recorded for this clone. The J gene is TRBJ2-5, the V gene TRBV10-3; no firm D call. Germline V CDR1 and CDR2: ENHRY, SYGVKD. Trimming took off 6 bases at V and 3 bases at J, with 11 bases between the two ends. The CDR3 has 13 residues. CDR3 DNA sequence: TGTGCCATCAGAAAAACACGGGAAGAGACCCAGTACTTC. It is translated as CAIRKTREETQYF.

V usage is TRBV29-1 and J usage is TRBJ2-1, with D possibly matching TRBD1 (5 bases). The V gene lost 5 bases and the J gene lost 7 bases, with 12 bases spanning the gap. The germline V gene has CDR1 SQVTM and CDR2 ANQGSEA. CDR3 length: 12 amino acids. The CDR3 bases are TGCAGCGTTCGACAGCGCCCTAATGAGCAGTTCTTC. This codes for CSVRQRPNEQFF.

V is TRBV6-6 and J is TRBJ2-1; 9 bases line up with TRBD1. J lost 4 bases, V lost 5 bases, and 3 bases had no gene match. This CDR3 comprises 14 residues. Germline V CDR1 and CDR2: MNHNY, SVGAGI (reference sequence). CDR3 nucleotides: TGTGCCAGCAGTCCGGGACAGGGATACAATGAGCAGTTCTTC. Translated, it gives CASSPGQGYNEQFF.

This chain connects TRBV2 to TRBJ2-7; the D gene is possibly TRBD1 (6 bases). This CDR3 spans 13 amino acids. CDR1 is SNHLY, CDR2 FYNNEI, per germline. The V end lost 7 bases, the J end lost 2 bases, and 12 bases lay between the germline ends. In DNA, the CDR3 is TGTGCCAGCAAAACAGGGATAACCTACGAGCAGTACTTC. It encodes CASKTGITYEQYF. Drawing the rest from reference TRBV2 and TRBJ2-7, the complete variable domain is EPEVTQTPSHQVTQMGQEVILRCVPISNHLYFYWYRQILGQKVEFLVSFYNNEISEKSEIFDDQFSVERPDGSNFTLKIRSTKLEDSAMYFCASKTGITYEQYFGPGTRLTVT.

With regard to this clone: The same CDR3 is also encoded by other DNA sequences in this sample. The chain carries TRBV19 and TRBJ2-7; D is uncertain. Germline assignment: CDR1 LNHDA and CDR2 SQIVND (reference sequence). CDR3 length: 12 amino acids. Trimming stripped 3 bases from V and 7 bases from J, with 10 bases between. CDR3 sequence: CASSILGREQYF. Here the CDR3 DNA reads TGTGCCAGTAGTATCCTGGGTCGGGAGCAGTACTTC.

This clone is a singleton in its sample. This rearrangement joins TRBV10-2 to TRBJ2-7; a weak D match, TRBD1 (5 bases). Per germline, CDR1 WSHSY and CDR2 SAAADI. The CDR3 has 13 residues. Deletions cut 8 bases from V and 3 bases from J, with 14 bases between. The CDR3 region is CASRRQISYEQYF. The CDR3 DNA is TGCGCCAGCCGGCGACAGATAAGCTACGAGCAGTACTTC.

The V call is TRBV29-1, the J call TRBJ1-1, with a weak D call TRBD1 (6 bases). Germline lookup yields CDR1 SQVTM and CDR2 ANQGSEA. This CDR3 region has 14 residues. V lost 7 bases and J lost 1, with 16 bases in between. The CDR3 sequence is CSAGTGIRNTEAFF. The DNA for the CDR3 is TGCAGCGCCGGAACAGGGATCAGGAACACTGAAGCTTTCTTT.

This clone was detected once. The chain recombines TRBV18 with TRBJ1-3; possibly TRBD1 for D (5 bases). CDR1 is KGHSH, CDR2 LQKENI, per germline. CDR3 length: 16 residues. V was pared by 2 bases and J by 5 bases, with 16 bases between. The DNA of the CDR3 is TGTGCCAGCTCACCAACCGGGGACCTCTTGAGAAACACCATATATTTT. Its protein is CASSPTGDLLRNTIYF.

The chain couples TRBV4-3 to TRBJ2-7; TRBD1 matches at 7 bases. Trimming at V came to 2 bases and at J to 4 bases, leaving 8 bases not matched to a gene. Germline CDR1 and CDR2: LGHNA and YSLEER. This CDR3 comprises 15 residues. CDR3 sequence (DNA): TGCGCCAGCAGCCAAAGACGGGACAGCCCATACGAGCAGTACTTC. It codes for CASSQRRDSPYEQYF.

This clone appeared once. The chain carries TRBV9 and TRBJ2-1; 8 bases agree with TRBD2. Looked up from germline, CDR1 is SGDLS and CDR2 is YYNGEE. CDR3 length: 16 amino acids. With 0 bases clipped from V and 4 bases from J, the junction kept 6 bases outside the gene matches. As DNA, the CDR3 is TGTGCCAGCAGCGTAGGAGGGGGACTAGAATACAATGAGCAGTTCTTC. Amino acid sequence: CASSVGGGLEYNEQFF.

The CDR3 protein is CASSVEPGSGQGADNEQFF. CDR3 bases: TGTGCCAGCAGCGTAGAGCCAGGATCCGGACAGGGGGCGGACAATGAGCAGTTCTTC. The chain combines TRBV9 with TRBJ2-1, with 11 bases identical to TRBD1. The junction had 13 bases not matched to a gene; V was cut back by 0 bases and J by 5 bases. There are 19 residues in the CDR3. CDR1 is SGDLS and CDR2 is YYNGEE in the germline V gene.

V and J are TRBV15 and TRBJ2-3; D unclear. Per germline, CDR1 LNHNV and CDR2 YYDKDF (reference sequence). This CDR3 contains 12 residues. Trimming pared 1 base from V and 4 bases from J, leaving 3 bases between. The CDR3 sequence: CATSRGSDTQYF. The CDR3 DNA follows: TGTGCCACCAGCAGAGGGTCAGATACGCAGTATTTT.

This chain connects TRBV30 to TRBJ1-5; D is unresolved. V dropped 1 base and J dropped 5 bases, with 12 bases sitting between them. This CDR3 contains 14 residues. CDR1 is GTSNPN, CDR2 SVGIG, per germline (reference sequence). CDR3 residues: CAWSAGVFHQPQHF. Written as DNA, the CDR3 is TGTGCCTGGAGTGCCGGGGTATTCCATCAGCCCCAGCATTTT.

The chain combines TRBV11-2 with TRBJ2-7; TRBD2 matches at 13 bases. The CDR3 sequence is 16 residues long. V lost 4 bases to trimming and J lost 3 bases; unmatched junction nucleotides: 6. CDR1 and CDR2 (germline): SGHAT, FQNNGV. Here the CDR3 reads CASSSRTSGRVYEQYF. The CDR3 DNA is TGTGCCAGCAGCTCCCGGACTAGCGGGAGAGTCTACGAGCAGTACTTC.

This chain links TRBV7-2 with TRBJ1-2, with 8 bases lining up with TRBD1. Losses at the gene ends were 4 bases for V and 4 bases for J; bases not matched to a gene: 5. Germline-derived CDR1 and CDR2 are SGHTA and FQGNSA. This CDR3 is 14 amino acids long. Here the CDR3 DNA reads TGTGCCAGCAGCTCCCCGGACAGGGCCTATGGCTACACCTTC. It codes for CASSSPDRAYGYTF. Based on the CDR3 plus reference TRBV7-2 and TRBJ1-2, the full variable domain is GAGVSQSPSNKVTEKGKDVELRCDPISGHTALYWYRQSLGQGLEFLIYFQGNSAPDKSGLPSDRFSAERTGGSVSTLTIQRTQQEDSAVYLCASSSPDRAYGYTFGSGTRLTVV.

The chain uses TRBV5-1 and TRBJ2-3; 7 bases line up with TRBD1. Germline values: CDR1 SGHRS, CDR2 YFSETQ. This CDR3 region has 14 residues. V lost 0 bases to trimming and J lost 3 bases; unmatched junction nucleotides: 1. The CDR3 nucleotides read TGCGCCAGCAGCTTGGAGGACAGGACAGATACGCAGTATTTT. Encoded protein: CASSLEDRTDTQYF.

J is TRBJ2-1 and V is TRBV29-1; D could derive from TRBD1 or TRBD2 (6 bases each). The CDR3 is 13 amino acids. Germline CDR1 is SQVTM and CDR2 is ANQGSEA. CDR3 sequence reads: CLTGTLLTNEQFF. DNA for the CDR3: TGCTTAACAGGGACTCTTCTCACCAATGAGCAGTTCTTC.